This passage covers 11 T cell receptor beta chains from one sample sequenced in a study of cytomegalovirus exposure and HLA in healthy donors. Primers: 60 Vbeta forward and 13 Jbeta reverse. Repertoires were generated with immunoSEQ multiplex PCR, while TCRdb's copy carries only in-frame clones and drops some. Of fewer than 200,000 clones in the sample, 70% to 90% were seen once. Material: PBMCs. The source of these receptors is a woman aged 30 to 39 in good health and CMV-seropositive.

The chain couples TRBV5-1 to TRBJ2-2, with TRBD2 matching over 8 bases. With V trimmed by 5 bases and J by 4 bases, 4 bases remained unmatched. Germline CDR1 is SGHRS and CDR2 is YFSETQ. The CDR3 has 14 amino acids. CDR3 loop: CASRSGGGTGELFF. The CDR3 coding sequence is TGCGCCAGCAGGTCCGGGGGGGGCACCGGGGAGCTGTTTTTT.

The rearrangement links TRBV6-5 to TRBJ2-7; 8 positions match TRBD1. Germline-derived CDR1 and CDR2 are MNHEY and SVGAGI. The junction had 4 bases not matched to a gene; V was cut back by 5 bases and J by 1 base. The CDR3 covers 14 residues. The DNA for the CDR3 is TGTGCCAGCAGTGCCAGGACAGGGTCCTACGAGCAGTACTTC. It codes for CASSARTGSYEQYF.

There are a few counts of this clone. The rearrangement links TRBV14 to TRBJ2-5; weak D call: TRBD1 (6 bases). CDR1 and CDR2 (germline): SGHDN, FVKESK. The CDR3 contains 13 residues. V lost 2 bases to trimming and J lost 10 bases, with 14 bases between them. The CDR3 coding sequence is TGTGCCAGCAGCCAACGGGACACGGTGGACCAGTACTTC. The encoded protein is CASSQRDTVDQYF.

The rearrangement links TRBV19 to TRBJ1-4; 10 nucleotides agree with TRBD1. Losses at the gene ends were 3 bases for V and 2 bases for J; bases not matched to a gene: 3. Germline values: CDR1 LNHDA, CDR2 SQIVND (reference sequence). This CDR3 contains 16 residues. This CDR3 reads CASSMGQGRTNEKLFF. DNA for the CDR3: TGTGCCAGTAGTATGGGACAGGGGCGGACTAATGAAAAACTGTTTTTT. Full variable domain (missing parts from reference TRBV19 and TRBJ1-4): DGGITQSPKYLFRKEGQNVTLSCEQNLNHDAMYWYRQDPGQGLRLIYYSQIVNDFQKGDIAEGYSVSREKKESFPLTVTSAQKNPTAFYLCASSMGQGRTNEKLFFGSGTQLSVL.

This rearrangement joins TRBV7-6 to TRBJ2-7, with a tentative D call TRBD2 (6 bases). CDR1 and CDR2 from the germline V gene are SGHVS and FNYEAQ. The length of the CDR3 is 14 residues. V was trimmed by 6 bases and J by 0 bases, leaving 12 bases between them. The CDR3, as DNA: TGTGCCAGCAGTTGGACGGAGGGCTCCTACGAGCAGTACTTC. Its protein is CASSWTEGSYEQYF.

In its sample, this clone was seen once. The chain uses TRBV9 and TRBJ2-1, with D possibly being TRBD1 (5 bases). In germline, CDR1 is SGDLS, CDR2 YYNGEE. This CDR3 comprises 18 residues. Trimming pared 2 bases from V and 6 bases from J, leaving 24 bases between. This CDR3 reads CASSVGTGLKMQSNEQFF. CDR3 sequence (DNA): TGTGCCAGCAGCGTGGGTACAGGCCTCAAAATGCAGTCCAATGAGCAGTTCTTC. Full variable domain (missing parts from reference TRBV9 and TRBJ2-1): DSGVTQTPKHLITATGQRVTLRCSPRSGDLSVYWYQQSLDQGLQFLIQYYNGEERAKGNILERFSAQQFPDLHSELNLSSLELGDSALYFCASSVGTGLKMQSNEQFFGPGTRLTVL.

DNA of the CDR3: TGTGCCAGCAGCAAGGACAGACATAGCAATCAGCCCCAGCATTTT. Protein: CASSKDRHSNQPQHF. The chain uses TRBV6-6 and TRBJ1-5; tentatively, D is TRBD1 (6 bases). The V end was cut by 6 bases, the J end by 0 bases, with 12 bases between. The CDR3 runs to 15 residues. Germline V gene data show CDR1 as MNHNY and CDR2 as SVGAGI (reference sequence).

The chain combines TRBV12-5 with TRBJ1-4, with D perhaps TRBD1 (6 bases). The CDR3 totals 17 residues. Looked up from germline, CDR1 is LGHNT and CDR2 is FRNRAP. V lost 3 bases to trimming and J lost 1 base, with 15 bases between them. CDR3 protein: CASGLGEGEVTNEKLFF. CDR3 nucleotides: TGTGCTAGTGGTTTAGGCGAGGGGGAAGTAACTAATGAAAAACTGTTTTTT.

In its sample, this clone was seen once. The gene calls are TRBV2 and TRBJ2-5, with TRBD1 as a possible D gene (6 bases). The CDR3 consists of 14 residues. The germline V gene has CDR1 SNHLY and CDR2 FYNNEI. Trimming pared 1 base from V and 7 bases from J, leaving 13 bases between. CDR3 region: CASSEGQAWGTQYF. The CDR3 DNA follows: TGTGCCAGCAGTGAAGGACAGGCTTGGGGGACCCAGTACTTC. The complete variable domain, with remaining parts taken from reference TRBV2 and TRBJ2-5, reads EPEVTQTPSHQVTQMGQEVILRCVPISNHLYFYWYRQILGQKVEFLVSFYNNEISEKSEIFDDQFSVERPDGSNFTLKIRSTKLEDSAMYFCASSEGQAWGTQYFGPGTRLLVL.

To note about this clone: Other DNA sequences in this specimen translate into the identical CDR3. The V call is TRBV2, the J call TRBJ1-3; no reliable D call. Germline assignment: CDR1 SNHLY and CDR2 FYNNEI. V dropped 6 bases and J dropped 4 bases, with 4 bases sitting between them. The CDR3 runs to 11 residues. In nucleotides, the CDR3 is TGTGCCAGCAGCCGGGGAAACACCATATATTTT. Translated, it gives CASSRGNTIYF. Supplemented by reference TRBV2 and TRBJ1-3, the full variable domain reads EPEVTQTPSHQVTQMGQEVILRCVPISNHLYFYWYRQILGQKVEFLVSFYNNEISEKSEIFDDQFSVERPDGSNFTLKIRSTKLEDSAMYFCASSRGNTIYFGEGSWLTVV.

The chain recombines TRBV9 with TRBJ1-3; no firm D call. The V and J ends lost 7 bases and 0 bases respectively, with 8 bases between them. CDR1 and CDR2 from the germline V gene are SGDLS and YYNGEE. This CDR3 is built from 13 residues. The CDR3 is CASGRASGNTIYF. The CDR3 DNA reads TGTGCCAGCGGGAGGGCCTCTGGAAACACCATATATTTT.